The clone carrying this TCR beta chain has more than one count but fewer than ten. Its antigen is unknown. This table comes from immunoSEQ multiplex PCR, and its TCRdb copy is limited to in-frame clones, with some not included. The table records around 37,000 clones, about nine tenths of them present only once. This entry belongs to a study of regulatory and conventional T cells in RAG deficiency. Study-level findings and limits: Treg unique TCR beta sequences were about 92-fold fewer in Omenn syndrome and CID/AS patients than controls.

V gave up 2 bases and J gave up 4 bases; unmatched junction bases: 4. Germline CDR1 and CDR2: LGHNA and YNFKEQ. There are 15 residues in the CDR3. The sample was also reused in another study, on regulatory T cells. That study adds: Primers: 52 TRBV forward and 13 TRBJ reverse.

The sequenced sample was CD8+ T cells sorted from blood. The source of this sequence is a human donor in good health. The chain carries TRBV4-2 and TRBJ2-7, with 11 bases fitting TRBD2. The DNA of the CDR3 is TGTGCCAGCAGCCAAACTAGCGGGAGTTTGTACGAGCAGTACTTC. Encoded protein: CASSQTSGSLYEQYF.